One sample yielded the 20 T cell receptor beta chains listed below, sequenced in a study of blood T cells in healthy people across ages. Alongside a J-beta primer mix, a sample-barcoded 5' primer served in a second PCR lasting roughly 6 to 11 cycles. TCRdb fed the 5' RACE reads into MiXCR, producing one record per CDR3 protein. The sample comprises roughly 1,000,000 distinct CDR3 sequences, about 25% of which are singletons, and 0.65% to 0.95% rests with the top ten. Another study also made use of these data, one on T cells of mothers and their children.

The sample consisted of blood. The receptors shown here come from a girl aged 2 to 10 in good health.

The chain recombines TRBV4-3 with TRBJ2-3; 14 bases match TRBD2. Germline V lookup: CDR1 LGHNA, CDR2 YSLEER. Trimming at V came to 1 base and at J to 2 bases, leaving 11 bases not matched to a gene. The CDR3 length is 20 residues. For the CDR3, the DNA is TGCGCCAGCAGCCAAGGTCTGGGACTAGCGGGGGAGTCAATCACAGATACGCAGTATTTT. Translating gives CASSQGLGLAGESITDTQYF.

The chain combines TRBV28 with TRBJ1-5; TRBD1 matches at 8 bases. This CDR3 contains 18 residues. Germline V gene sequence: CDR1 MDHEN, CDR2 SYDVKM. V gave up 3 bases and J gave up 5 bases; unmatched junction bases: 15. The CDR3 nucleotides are TGTGCCAGCAGTTTTCGTCGAGCGCTCGACAGGGGTGATCAGCCCCAGCATTTT. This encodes CASSFRRALDRGDQPQHF.

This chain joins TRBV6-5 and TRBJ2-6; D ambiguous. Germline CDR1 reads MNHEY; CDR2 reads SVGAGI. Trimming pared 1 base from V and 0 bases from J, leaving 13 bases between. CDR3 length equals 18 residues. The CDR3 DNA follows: TGTGCCAGCAGTTACTTCCCCCTCCTCGACTCTGGGGCCAACGTCCTGACTTTC. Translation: CASSYFPLLDSGANVLTF.

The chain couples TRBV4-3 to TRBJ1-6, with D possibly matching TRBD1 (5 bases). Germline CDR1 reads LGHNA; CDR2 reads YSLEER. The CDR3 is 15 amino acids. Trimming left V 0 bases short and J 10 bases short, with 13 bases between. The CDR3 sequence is CASSQDPTGSSPLHF. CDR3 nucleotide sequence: TGCGCCAGCAGCCAAGATCCAACAGGTTCCTCACCCCTCCACTTT.

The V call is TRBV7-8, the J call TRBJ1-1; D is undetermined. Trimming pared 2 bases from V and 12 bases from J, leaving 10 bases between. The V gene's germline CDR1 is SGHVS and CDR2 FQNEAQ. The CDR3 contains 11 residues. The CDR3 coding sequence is TGTGCCAGCAGCTTAAACGGGCTGTCTTTCTTT. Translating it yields CASSLNGLSFF.

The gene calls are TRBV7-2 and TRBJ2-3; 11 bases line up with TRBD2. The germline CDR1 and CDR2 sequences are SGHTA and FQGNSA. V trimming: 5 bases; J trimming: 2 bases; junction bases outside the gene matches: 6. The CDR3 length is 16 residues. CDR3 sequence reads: CASSRSSGGITDTQYF. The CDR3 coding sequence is TGTGCCAGCAGCCGATCTAGCGGGGGGATCACAGATACGCAGTATTTT.

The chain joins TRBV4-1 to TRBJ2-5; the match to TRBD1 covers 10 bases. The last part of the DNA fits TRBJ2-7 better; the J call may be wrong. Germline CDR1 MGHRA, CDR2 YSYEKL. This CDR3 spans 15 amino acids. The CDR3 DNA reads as TGCGCCAGCAGCCAAGAGGACAGGGGGAATGACGAGCAGTACTTC. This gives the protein CASSQEDRGNDEQYF.

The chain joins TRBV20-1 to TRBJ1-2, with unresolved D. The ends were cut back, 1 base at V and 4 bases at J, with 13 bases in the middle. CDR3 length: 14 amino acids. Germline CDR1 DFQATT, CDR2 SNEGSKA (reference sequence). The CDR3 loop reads CSARAAGALYGYTF. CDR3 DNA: TGCAGTGCTAGAGCGGCAGGCGCCCTCTATGGCTACACCTTC.

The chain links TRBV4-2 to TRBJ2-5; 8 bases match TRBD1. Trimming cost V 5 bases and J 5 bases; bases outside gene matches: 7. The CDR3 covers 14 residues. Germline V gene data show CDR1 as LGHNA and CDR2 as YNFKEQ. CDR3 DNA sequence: TGTGCCAGCAGCTTAACCCGGGACAGGGAGACCCAGTACTTC. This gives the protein CASSLTRDRETQYF.

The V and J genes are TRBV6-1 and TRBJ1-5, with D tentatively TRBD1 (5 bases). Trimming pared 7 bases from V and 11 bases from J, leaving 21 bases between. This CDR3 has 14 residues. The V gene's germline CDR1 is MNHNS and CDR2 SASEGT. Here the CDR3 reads CASIVGGENQAQHF. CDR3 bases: TGTGCCAGCATTGTCGGAGGGGAGAATCAAGCCCAGCATTTT.

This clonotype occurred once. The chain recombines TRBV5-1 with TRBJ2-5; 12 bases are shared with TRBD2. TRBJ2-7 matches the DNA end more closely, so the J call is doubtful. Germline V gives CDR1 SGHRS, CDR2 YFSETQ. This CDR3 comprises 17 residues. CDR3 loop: CASSLWASGGAGYEQYF. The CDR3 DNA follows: TGCGCCAGCAGCTTGTGGGCTAGCGGGGGGGCTGGCTACGAGCAGTACTTC.

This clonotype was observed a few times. This CDR3 reads CASSPSGQGGSTDTQYF. As DNA, the CDR3 is TGTGCCAGCAGCCCTAGCGGACAGGGAGGAAGCACAGATACGCAGTATTTT. This chain uses TRBV7-9 with TRBJ2-3; TRBD1 might be the D (8 bases). Germline V CDR1 and CDR2: SEHNR, FQNEAQ (reference sequence). There are 17 residues in the CDR3. Trimming removed 5 bases from V and 0 bases from J, with 18 bases in between.

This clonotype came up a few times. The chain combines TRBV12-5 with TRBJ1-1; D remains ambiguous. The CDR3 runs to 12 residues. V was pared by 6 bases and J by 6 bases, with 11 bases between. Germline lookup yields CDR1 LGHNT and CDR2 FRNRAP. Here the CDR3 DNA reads TGTGCTAGTGGCCCAGGCTTGTCTGAAGCTTTCTTT. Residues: CASGPGLSEAFF.

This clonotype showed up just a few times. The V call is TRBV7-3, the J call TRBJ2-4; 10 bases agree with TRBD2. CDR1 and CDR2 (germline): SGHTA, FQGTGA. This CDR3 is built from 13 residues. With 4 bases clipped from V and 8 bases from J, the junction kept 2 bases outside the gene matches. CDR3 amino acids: CASSSLAGDIQYF. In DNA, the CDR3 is TGTGCCAGCAGCTCCCTAGCGGGGGACATTCAGTACTTC.

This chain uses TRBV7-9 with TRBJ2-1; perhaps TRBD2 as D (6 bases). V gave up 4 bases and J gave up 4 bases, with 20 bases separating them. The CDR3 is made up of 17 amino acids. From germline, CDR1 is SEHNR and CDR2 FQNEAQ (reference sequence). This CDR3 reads CASSSVRDFPLYNEQFF. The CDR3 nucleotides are TGTGCCAGCAGCTCGGTACGGGACTTCCCCCTTTACAATGAGCAGTTCTTC.

The CDR3 DNA follows: TGCAGCGTTGTTGAAAGGTTTAGAAGGCGGTACGAGCAGTACTTC. This encodes CSVVERFRRRYEQYF. The chain recombines TRBV29-1 with TRBJ2-7; D call uncertain. This CDR3 is 15 amino acids long. Trimming removed 4 bases at V and 4 bases at J, with 20 bases between. Germline CDR1 reads SQVTM; CDR2 reads ANQGSEA.

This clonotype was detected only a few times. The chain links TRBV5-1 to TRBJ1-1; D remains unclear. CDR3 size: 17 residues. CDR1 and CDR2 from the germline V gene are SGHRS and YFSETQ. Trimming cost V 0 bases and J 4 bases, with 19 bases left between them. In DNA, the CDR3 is TGCGCCAGCAGCTTGGGGCCCCAACGTCTTTCGGGCACTGAAGCTTTCTTT. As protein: CASSLGPQRLSGTEAFF.

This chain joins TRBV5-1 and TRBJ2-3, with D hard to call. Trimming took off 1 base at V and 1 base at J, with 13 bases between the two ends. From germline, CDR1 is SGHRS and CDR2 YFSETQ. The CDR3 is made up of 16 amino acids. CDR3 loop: CASSLNSPRGTDTQYF. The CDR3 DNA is TGCGCCAGCAGCTTGAACAGCCCACGGGGCACAGATACGCAGTATTTT.

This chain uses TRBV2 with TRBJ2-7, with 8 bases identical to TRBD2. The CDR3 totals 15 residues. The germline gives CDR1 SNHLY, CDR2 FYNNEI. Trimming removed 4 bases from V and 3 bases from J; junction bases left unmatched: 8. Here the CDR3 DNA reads TGTGCCAGCAGTGGGGACGGGAGGGCCGTCTACGAGCAGTACTTC. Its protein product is CASSGDGRAVYEQYF.

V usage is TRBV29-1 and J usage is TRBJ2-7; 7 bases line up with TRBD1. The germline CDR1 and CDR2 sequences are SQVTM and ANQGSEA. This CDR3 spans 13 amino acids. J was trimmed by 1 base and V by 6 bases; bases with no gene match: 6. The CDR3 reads CSVVGDRSYEQYF. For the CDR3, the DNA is TGCAGCGTGGTGGGGGACAGATCCTACGAGCAGTACTTC.